The source of this T cell receptor beta chain is a study of CD8+ T cells in alopecia areata. Study conclusions and caveats: An increase in clonality over normal scalp was evident in lesional scalp, especially alopecia totalis/universalis.

RNA extraction was followed by reverse transcription into cDNA, which acted as the sequencing template. Sequenced by immunoSEQ multiplex PCR; TCRdb stores in-frame clones only, minus some. This table holds around 270,000 clones, about three fifths found once. As to treatment: oral pan-JAK inhibitor, 5-10 mg twice daily. Per the germline V gene, CDR1 is SNHLY and CDR2 is FYNNEI. J was trimmed by 3 bases and V by 7 bases; bases with no gene match: 9. The CDR3 totals 14 residues. In the case of this clone: Antigen: not known.

This chain connects TRBV2 to TRBJ2-7; 7 bases agree with TRBD1. This TCR derives from a human donor with alopecia areata. The sample here was CD4+ T cells sorted from blood, taken at week 24, from a patient treated with tofacitinib. CDR3 loop: CASIPGGQFYEQYF. CDR3 DNA sequence: TGTGCCAGCATCCCAGGGGGACAGTTCTACGAGCAGTACTTC.